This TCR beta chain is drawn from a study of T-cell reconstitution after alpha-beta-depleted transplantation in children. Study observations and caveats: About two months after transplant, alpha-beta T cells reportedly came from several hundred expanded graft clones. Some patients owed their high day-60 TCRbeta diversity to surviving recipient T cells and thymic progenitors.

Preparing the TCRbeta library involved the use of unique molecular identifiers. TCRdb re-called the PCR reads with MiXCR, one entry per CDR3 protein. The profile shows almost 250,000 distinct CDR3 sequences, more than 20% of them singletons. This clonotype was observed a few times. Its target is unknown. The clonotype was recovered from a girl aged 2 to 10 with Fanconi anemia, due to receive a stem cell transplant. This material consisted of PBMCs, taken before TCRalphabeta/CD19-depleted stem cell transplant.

The CDR3 loop is CAISLDLAYEQYF. In nucleotides, the CDR3 is TGTGCCATCAGCCTAGATCTCGCCTACGAGCAGTACTTC. The chain has TRBV10-3 and TRBJ2-7, with no clear D. Trimming took 6 bases from V and 2 from J, leaving 11 bases between them. The germline CDR1 and CDR2 sequences are ENHRY and SYGVKD. The CDR3 consists of 13 residues.